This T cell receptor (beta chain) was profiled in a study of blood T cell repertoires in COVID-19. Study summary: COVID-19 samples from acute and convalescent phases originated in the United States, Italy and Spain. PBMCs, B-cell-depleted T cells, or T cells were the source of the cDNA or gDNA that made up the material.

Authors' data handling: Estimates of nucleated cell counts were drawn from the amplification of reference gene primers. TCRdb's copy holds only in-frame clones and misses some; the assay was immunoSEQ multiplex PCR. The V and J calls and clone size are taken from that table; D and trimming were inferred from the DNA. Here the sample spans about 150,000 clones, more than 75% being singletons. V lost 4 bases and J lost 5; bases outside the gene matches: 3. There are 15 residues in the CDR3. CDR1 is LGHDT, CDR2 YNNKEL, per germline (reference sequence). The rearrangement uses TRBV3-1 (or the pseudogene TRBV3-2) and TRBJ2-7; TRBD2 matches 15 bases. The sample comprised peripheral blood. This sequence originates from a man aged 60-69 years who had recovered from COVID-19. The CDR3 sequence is CASSLGLAGGHEQYF. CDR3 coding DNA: TGTGCCAGCAGCCTGGGACTAGCGGGAGGCCACGAGCAGTACTTC.